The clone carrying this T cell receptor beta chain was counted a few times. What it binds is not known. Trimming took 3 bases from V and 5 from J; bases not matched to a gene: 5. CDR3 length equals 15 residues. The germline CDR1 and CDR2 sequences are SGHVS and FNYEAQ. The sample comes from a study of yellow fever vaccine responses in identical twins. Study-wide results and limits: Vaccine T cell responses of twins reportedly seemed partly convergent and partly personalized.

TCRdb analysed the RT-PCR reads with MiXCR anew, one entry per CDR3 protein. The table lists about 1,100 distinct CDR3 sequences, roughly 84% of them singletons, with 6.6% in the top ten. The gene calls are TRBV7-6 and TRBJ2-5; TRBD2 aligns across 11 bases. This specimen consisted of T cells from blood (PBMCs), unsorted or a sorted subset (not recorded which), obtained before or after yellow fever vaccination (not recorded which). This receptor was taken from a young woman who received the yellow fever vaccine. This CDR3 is CASSFTSGSHETQYF. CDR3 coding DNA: TGTGCCAGCAGCTTTACTAGCGGGAGCCACGAGACCCAGTACTTC.